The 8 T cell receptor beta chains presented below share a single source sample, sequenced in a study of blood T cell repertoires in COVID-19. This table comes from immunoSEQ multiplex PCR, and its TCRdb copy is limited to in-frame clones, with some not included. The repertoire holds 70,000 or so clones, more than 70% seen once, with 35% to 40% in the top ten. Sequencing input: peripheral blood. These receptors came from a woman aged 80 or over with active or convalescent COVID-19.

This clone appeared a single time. The CDR3 loop is CASSDTLRQEKNIQYF. CDR3 bases: TGTGCCAGCAGTGACACTCTGAGACAGGAGAAAAACATTCAGTACTTC. J is TRBJ2-4 and V is TRBV6-1, with D tentatively TRBD1 (6 bases). The germline V gene has CDR1 MNHNS and CDR2 SASEGT. The length of the CDR3 is 16 residues. The V gene lost 3 bases and the J gene lost 4 bases, with 16 bases spanning the gap.

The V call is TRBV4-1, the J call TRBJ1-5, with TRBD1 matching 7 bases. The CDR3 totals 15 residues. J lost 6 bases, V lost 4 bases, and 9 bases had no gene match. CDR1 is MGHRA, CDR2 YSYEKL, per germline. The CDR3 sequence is CASSPTGTESQPQHF. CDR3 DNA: TGCGCCAGCAGCCCTACCGGGACAGAAAGTCAGCCCCAGCATTTT.

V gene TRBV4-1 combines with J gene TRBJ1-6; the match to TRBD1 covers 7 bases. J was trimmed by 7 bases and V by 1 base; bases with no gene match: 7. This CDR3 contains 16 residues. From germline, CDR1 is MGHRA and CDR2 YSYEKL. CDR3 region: CASSQVTGQRNSPLHF. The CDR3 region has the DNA TGCGCCAGCAGCCAAGTGACGGGACAGAGAAATTCACCCCTCCACTTT.

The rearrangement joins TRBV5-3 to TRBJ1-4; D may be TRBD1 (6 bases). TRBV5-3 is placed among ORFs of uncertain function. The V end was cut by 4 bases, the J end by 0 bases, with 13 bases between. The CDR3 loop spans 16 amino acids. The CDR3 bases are TGTGCCAGAAGCCAACACGGACAGACAACTAATGAAAAACTGTTTTTT. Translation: CARSQHGQTTNEKLFF.

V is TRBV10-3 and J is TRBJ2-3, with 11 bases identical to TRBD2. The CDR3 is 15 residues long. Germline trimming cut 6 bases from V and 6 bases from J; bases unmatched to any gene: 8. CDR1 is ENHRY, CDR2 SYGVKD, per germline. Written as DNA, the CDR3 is TGTGCCATCAGCCGTAGCGGGGGGGATTGGGATACGCAGTATTTT. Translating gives CAISRSGGDWDTQYF.

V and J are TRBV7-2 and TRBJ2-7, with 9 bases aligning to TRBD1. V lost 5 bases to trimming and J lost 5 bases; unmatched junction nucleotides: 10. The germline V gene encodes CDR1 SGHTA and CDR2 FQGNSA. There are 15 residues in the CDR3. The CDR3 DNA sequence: TGTGCCAGCAGCGTCACGGGACAGGGATCTGACGAGCAGTACTTC. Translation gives CASSVTGQGSDEQYF.

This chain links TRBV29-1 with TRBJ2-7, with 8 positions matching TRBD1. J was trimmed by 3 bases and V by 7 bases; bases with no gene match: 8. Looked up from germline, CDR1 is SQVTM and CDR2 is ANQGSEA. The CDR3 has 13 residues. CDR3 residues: CSAGRTGSYEQYF. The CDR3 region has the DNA TGCAGCGCCGGGCGGACAGGGAGCTACGAGCAGTACTTC.

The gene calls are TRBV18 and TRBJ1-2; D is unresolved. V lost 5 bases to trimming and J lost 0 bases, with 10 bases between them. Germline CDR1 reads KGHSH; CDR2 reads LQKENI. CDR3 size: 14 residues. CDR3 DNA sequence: TGTGCCAGCTCAAATGGAGGAGCTAACTATGGCTACACCTTC. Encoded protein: CASSNGGANYGYTF.